Listed below are T cell receptor beta chains from one sample, sequenced in a study of blood T cell repertoires in COVID-19. Sequenced by immunoSEQ multiplex PCR; TCRdb stores in-frame clones only, minus some. The sample has about 180,000 clones, 75% to 85% seen once; the top ten hold approximately 1.4%. Sequencing input: peripheral blood. The source of these receptors is a human donor in a cohort sampled during active COVID-19. CDR3s include the opening cysteine and the closing phenylalanine or tryptophan. Fields, in order: CDR3 protein, CDR3 DNA, D gene, V gene, clone size, J gene. A D gene is named only where the DNA matches it firmly. Clone size is not always given. Where it is, it says once, few, many or a class for expanded clones.

CDR3aa: CASSPRTGAVSYEQYF
CDR3nt: TGTGCCAGCAGTCCCAGGACAGGGGCCGTCTCCTACGAGCAGTACTTC
d_gene: TRBD1
v_gene: TRBV6-6
abundance: once
j_gene: TRBJ2-7

CDR3aa: CASSEFAGSTDTQYF
CDR3nt: TGTGCCAGCAGTGAATTTGCGGGAAGCACAGATACGCAGTATTTT
d_gene: .
v_gene: TRBV25-1
abundance: .
j_gene: TRBJ2-3

CDR3aa: CASSSVTGRDYGYTF
CDR3nt: TGTGCCAGCAGTTCAGTGACAGGGCGGGACTATGGCTACACCTTC
d_gene: TRBD1
v_gene: TRBV27
abundance: .
j_gene: TRBJ1-2

CDR3aa: CASSLSTGIHEQFF
CDR3nt: TGTGCCAGCAGTTTATCGACAGGTATCCATGAGCAGTTCTTC
d_gene: .
v_gene: TRBV27
abundance: .
j_gene: TRBJ2-1

CDR3aa: CASSLPGVNTEAFF
CDR3nt: TGTGCCAGCAGCTTGCCCGGGGTAAACACTGAAGCTTTCTTT
d_gene: .
v_gene: TRBV5-8
abundance: .
j_gene: TRBJ1-1

CDR3aa: CASSYAGQPQHF
CDR3nt: TGTGCCAGCAGTTACGCGGGGCAGCCCCAGCATTTT
d_gene: .
v_gene: TRBV6-2/TRBV6-3
abundance: .
j_gene: TRBJ1-5

CDR3aa: CASSEGFSTYEQYF
CDR3nt: TGTGCCAGCAGTGAGGGCTTTTCCACCTACGAGCAGTACTTC
d_gene: .
v_gene: TRBV2
abundance: .
j_gene: TRBJ2-7

CDR3aa: CASIQDGAGNQPQHF
CDR3nt: TGTGCCAGCATTCAAGACGGAGCTGGTAATCAGCCCCAGCATTTT
d_gene: .
v_gene: TRBV2
abundance: .
j_gene: TRBJ1-5

CDR3aa: CASSPGLAESYEQYF
CDR3nt: TGTGCCAGCTCACCTGGACTAGCGGAGTCCTACGAGCAGTACTTC
d_gene: TRBD2
v_gene: TRBV18
abundance: .
j_gene: TRBJ2-7

CDR3aa: CASSLRQGETDTQYF
CDR3nt: TGTGCCAGCAGCCTTCGACAGGGGGAGACAGATACGCAGTATTTT
d_gene: TRBD1
v_gene: TRBV4-2
abundance: .
j_gene: TRBJ2-3

CDR3aa: CASSLADRGDQPQHF
CDR3nt: TGTGCCAGCAGTTTAGCTGACAGGGGTGATCAGCCCCAGCATTTT
d_gene: TRBD1
v_gene: TRBV27
abundance: .
j_gene: TRBJ1-5

CDR3aa: CASSVGQGGEKLFF
CDR3nt: TGTGCCAGCAGCGTAGGGCAGGGAGGGGAAAAACTGTTTTTT
d_gene: .
v_gene: TRBV9
abundance: few
j_gene: TRBJ1-4

CDR3aa: CSVSTGGLASDTQYF
CDR3nt: TGCAGCGTATCCACGGGGGGACTAGCCTCAGATACGCAGTATTTT
d_gene: TRBD2
v_gene: TRBV29-1
abundance: .
j_gene: TRBJ2-3

CDR3aa: CASSTTGTGVRSEAFF
CDR3nt: TGTGCCAGCAGCACAACCGGGACAGGGGTCAGGAGTGAAGCTTTCTTT
d_gene: TRBD1
v_gene: TRBV7-2
abundance: .
j_gene: TRBJ1-1

CDR3aa: CASSRGTSGGAFYNEQFF
CDR3nt: TGCGCCAGCAGCCGCGGGACTAGCGGGGGGGCGTTCTACAATGAGCAGTTCTTC
d_gene: TRBD2
v_gene: TRBV4-1
abundance: .
j_gene: TRBJ2-1

CDR3aa: CASSAQGAKETQYF
CDR3nt: TGTGCCAGCAGCGCACAGGGGGCGAAGGAGACCCAGTACTTC
d_gene: TRBD1
v_gene: TRBV9
abundance: .
j_gene: TRBJ2-5

CDR3aa: CASSLDGTGDNEQFF
CDR3nt: TGCGCCAGCAGCTTGGACGGGACAGGGGACAATGAGCAGTTCTTC
d_gene: TRBD1
v_gene: TRBV5-1
abundance: .
j_gene: TRBJ2-1

CDR3aa: CASSSTSGRKGGELFF
CDR3nt: TGTGCCAGCAGCTCTACTAGCGGGAGAAAGGGCGGGGAGCTGTTTTTT
d_gene: TRBD2
v_gene: TRBV5-4
abundance: .
j_gene: TRBJ2-2

CDR3aa: CASRGTSGASGANVLTF
CDR3nt: TGTGCCAGTCGCGGGACTAGCGGGGCCTCTGGGGCCAACGTCCTGACTTTC
d_gene: TRBD2
v_gene: TRBV18
abundance: .
j_gene: TRBJ2-6

CDR3aa: CASKRRGQGEQFF
CDR3nt: TGCGCCAGCAAAAGAAGGGGGCAGGGGGAGCAGTTCTTC
d_gene: TRBD1
v_gene: TRBV5-1
abundance: few
j_gene: TRBJ2-1

CDR3aa: CASSGQGPNTGELFF
CDR3nt: TGCGCCAGCAGTGGACAGGGGCCCAACACCGGGGAGCTGTTTTTT
d_gene: TRBD1
v_gene: TRBV10-1
abundance: once
j_gene: TRBJ2-2

CDR3aa: CASRTSGSTDTQYF
CDR3nt: TGTGCCAGCAGGACCAGCGGGAGCACAGATACGCAGTATTTT
d_gene: .
v_gene: TRBV7-3
abundance: once
j_gene: TRBJ2-3

CDR3aa: CASGQHATNEKLFF
CDR3nt: TGTGCCAGCGGACAGCATGCAACTAATGAAAAACTGTTTTTT
d_gene: .
v_gene: TRBV6-5
abundance: .
j_gene: TRBJ1-4

CDR3aa: CASSQGLAGVTDTQYF
CDR3nt: TGTGCCAGCAGCCAAGGACTAGCGGGGGTCACAGATACGCAGTATTTT
d_gene: TRBD2
v_gene: TRBV7-8
abundance: few
j_gene: TRBJ2-3

CDR3aa: CASSQMDRGGSYEQYF
CDR3nt: TGTGCCAGCAGCCAGATGGACAGGGGAGGCTCCTACGAGCAGTACTTC
d_gene: TRBD1
v_gene: TRBV3-1/TRBV3-2
abundance: .
j_gene: TRBJ2-7

CDR3aa: CASSPGTSGRETQYF
CDR3nt: TGTGCCAGCAGTCCCGGGACTAGCGGGAGGGAGACCCAGTACTTC
d_gene: TRBD2
v_gene: TRBV6-5
abundance: .
j_gene: TRBJ2-5

CDR3aa: CASSLQGASFTEAFF
CDR3nt: TGTGCCAGCAGTCTACAGGGGGCTAGTTTCACTGAAGCTTTCTTT
d_gene: TRBD1
v_gene: TRBV27
abundance: .
j_gene: TRBJ1-1

CDR3aa: CASSMDRAYNQPQHF
CDR3nt: TGTGCCAGTAGTATGGACAGGGCTTATAATCAGCCCCAGCATTTT
d_gene: TRBD1
v_gene: TRBV19
abundance: .
j_gene: TRBJ1-5

CDR3aa: CASSLVLYGYTF
CDR3nt: TGTGCCAGCAGTTTAGTCCTATATGGCTACACCTTC
d_gene: .
v_gene: TRBV28
abundance: .
j_gene: TRBJ1-2

CDR3aa: CASSLGLSSNQPQHF
CDR3nt: TGTGCCAGCAGCTTGGGGCTCTCTAGCAATCAGCCCCAGCATTTT
d_gene: .
v_gene: TRBV5-6
abundance: .
j_gene: TRBJ1-5

CDR3aa: CASSETAGANVLTF
CDR3nt: TGTGCCAGCAGTGAGACAGCTGGGGCCAACGTCCTGACTTTC
d_gene: .
v_gene: TRBV6-1
abundance: .
j_gene: TRBJ2-6

CDR3aa: CASSLGGRRTGELFF
CDR3nt: TGTGCCAGCAGTTTAGGTGGGAGACGAACCGGGGAGCTGTTTTTT
d_gene: .
v_gene: TRBV27
abundance: once
j_gene: TRBJ2-2

CDR3aa: CASSRENEQFF
CDR3nt: TGTGCCAGCAGTCGAGAGAATGAGCAGTTCTTC
d_gene: .
v_gene: TRBV9
abundance: .
j_gene: TRBJ2-1

CDR3aa: CASSSGGSYEQYF
CDR3nt: TGTGCCAGCAGTTCGGGGGGTTCCTACGAGCAGTACTTC
d_gene: TRBD2
v_gene: TRBV12-3/TRBV12-4
abundance: .
j_gene: TRBJ2-7

CDR3aa: CASSYDRDRSNEKLFF
CDR3nt: TGTGCCAGCAGCTACGACCGGGACAGGAGCAATGAAAAACTGTTTTTT
d_gene: TRBD1
v_gene: TRBV4-2
abundance: .
j_gene: TRBJ1-4

CDR3aa: CASSPSHRDFERDTQYF
CDR3nt: TGCGCCAGCAGTCCCTCACACCGGGACTTCGAGAGGGATACGCAGTATTTT
d_gene: .
v_gene: TRBV5-1
abundance: .
j_gene: TRBJ2-3

CDR3aa: CATSRDRGFYEQYF
CDR3nt: TGTGCCACCAGCAGGGACAGGGGATTCTACGAGCAGTACTTC
d_gene: TRBD1
v_gene: TRBV15
abundance: .
j_gene: TRBJ2-7

CDR3aa: CASNSPGQGAHYGYTF
CDR3nt: TGTGCCAGTAACTCCCCGGGACAGGGGGCTCACTATGGCTACACCTTC
d_gene: TRBD1
v_gene: TRBV19
abundance: .
j_gene: TRBJ1-2

CDR3aa: CASSLNPGQAQPQHF
CDR3nt: TGCGCCAGCAGCCTAAACCCCGGACAGGCTCAGCCCCAGCATTTT
d_gene: TRBD1
v_gene: TRBV4-3
abundance: .
j_gene: TRBJ1-5

CDR3aa: CASRLDSRSYEQYF
CDR3nt: TGTGCCAGCAGATTGGACAGCCGCTCCTACGAGCAGTACTTC
d_gene: .
v_gene: TRBV6-5
abundance: .
j_gene: TRBJ2-7

CDR3aa: CASSAGTGELFF
CDR3nt: TGTGCCAGCAGCGCGGGGACCGGGGAGCTGTTTTTT
d_gene: .
v_gene: TRBV5-4
abundance: .
j_gene: TRBJ2-2

CDR3aa: CASSSGTGLSYEQYF
CDR3nt: TGTGCCAGCAGCTCGGGGACAGGCCTCTCCTACGAGCAGTACTTC
d_gene: TRBD1
v_gene: TRBV7-2
abundance: .
j_gene: TRBJ2-7